This TCR beta chain derives from a study of human CD8 memory T cell subsets. The CDR3 has 13 amino acids. CDR1 and CDR2 (germline): SGHTA, FQGNSA. Generation of TCR beta libraries used UMI-labeled 5' RACE. TCRdb re-called the 5' RACE reads; every CDR3 protein appears as one record, without DNA. The table counts some 10,000 distinct CDR3 sequences; over 8.5% lies in the top ten. CD8+ T cells were isolated by negative magnetic selection. It was from duplicate vials of fewer than 160,000 sorted CD8+ T cells per subset that RNA came. As to this clonotype: Its antigen is still unknown.

Study-wide results and caveats: Chao1 estimates pointed to stem-like memory T cells having more diversity than precursor exhausted T cells did.

J is TRBJ2-1 and V is TRBV7-2. Material for sequencing was CD8+ T cells from PBMCs. This TCR derives from a human donor in good health. The CDR3 loop reads CASARWEGNEQFF.